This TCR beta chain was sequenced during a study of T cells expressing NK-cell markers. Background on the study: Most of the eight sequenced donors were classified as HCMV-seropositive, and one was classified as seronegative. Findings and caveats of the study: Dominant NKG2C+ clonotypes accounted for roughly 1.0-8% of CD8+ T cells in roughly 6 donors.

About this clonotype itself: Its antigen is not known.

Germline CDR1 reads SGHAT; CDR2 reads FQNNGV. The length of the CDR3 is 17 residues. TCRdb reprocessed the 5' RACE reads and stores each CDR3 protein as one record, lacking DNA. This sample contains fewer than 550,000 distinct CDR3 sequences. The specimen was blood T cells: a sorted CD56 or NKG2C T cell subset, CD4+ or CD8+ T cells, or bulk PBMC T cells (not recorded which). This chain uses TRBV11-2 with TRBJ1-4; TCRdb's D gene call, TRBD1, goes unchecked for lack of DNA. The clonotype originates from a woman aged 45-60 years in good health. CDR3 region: CASSFLGQGRTNEKLFF.